This TCR beta chain was profiled in a study of beta chain features in type 1 diabetes. Points from the study as a whole: For Type 1 diabetes patients, all four CD4+ subsets carried TCRB CDR3s that were moderately but significantly shorter.

The CDR3 spans 18 residues. Trimming stripped 0 bases from V and 1 base from J, with 16 bases between. Germline CDR1 LGHNA, CDR2 YNFKEQ. To note about this clone: Its matching antigen is unknown.

Sequenced material consisted of expressed TCRB transcripts (all of the isolated RNA was reverse transcribed). TCRdb's table, derived via immunoSEQ multiplex PCR, lists solely in-frame clones and lacks some. The sample records almost 350,000 clones, around 9.7% being singletons. Sequencing was performed on central memory CD4+ T cells from blood. V gene TRBV4-2 combines with J gene TRBJ2-1; D unclear. The source of this sequence is a man aged 25 to 40 with type 1 diabetes. CDR3 in amino acids: CASSQEGSREPSYNEQFF. The CDR3 DNA sequence: TGTGCCAGCAGCCAAGAAGGGTCAAGGGAACCTTCCTACAATGAGCAGTTCTTC.